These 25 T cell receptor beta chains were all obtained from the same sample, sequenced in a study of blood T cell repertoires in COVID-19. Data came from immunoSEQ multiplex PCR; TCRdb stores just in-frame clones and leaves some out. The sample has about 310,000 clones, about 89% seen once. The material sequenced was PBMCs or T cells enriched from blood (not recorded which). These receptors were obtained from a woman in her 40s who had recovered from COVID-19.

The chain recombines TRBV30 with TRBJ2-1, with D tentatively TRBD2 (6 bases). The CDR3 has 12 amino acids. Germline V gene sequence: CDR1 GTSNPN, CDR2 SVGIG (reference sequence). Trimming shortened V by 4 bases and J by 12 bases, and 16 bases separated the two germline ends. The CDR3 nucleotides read TGTGCCTGGATGAGTTTGGGGAGGTGGCAGTTCTTC. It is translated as CAWMSLGRWQFF.

The CDR3 bases are TGTGCAAGTCGCCCTGAACGCCGGGACAACTATAGCAATCAGCCCCAGCATTTT. Amino acids: CASRPERRDNYSNQPQHF. The V gene is TRBV12-2, the J gene TRBJ1-5; no check of the table's D call, TRBD1, against the DNA was made. TRBV12-2 is given as a pseudogene. This CDR3 region has 18 residues.

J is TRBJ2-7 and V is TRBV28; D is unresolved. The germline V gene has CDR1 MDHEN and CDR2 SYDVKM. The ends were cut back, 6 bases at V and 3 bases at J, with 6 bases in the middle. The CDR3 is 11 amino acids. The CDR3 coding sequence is TGTGCCAGCAGAGCGAGCTACGAGCAGTACTTC. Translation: CASRASYEQYF.

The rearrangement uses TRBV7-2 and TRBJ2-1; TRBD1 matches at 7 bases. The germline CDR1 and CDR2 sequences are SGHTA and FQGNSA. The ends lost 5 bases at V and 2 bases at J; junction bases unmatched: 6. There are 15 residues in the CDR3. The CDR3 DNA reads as TGTGCCAGCAGCAACCAGGGACAGCCCTACAATGAGCAGTTCTTC. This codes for CASSNQGQPYNEQFF.

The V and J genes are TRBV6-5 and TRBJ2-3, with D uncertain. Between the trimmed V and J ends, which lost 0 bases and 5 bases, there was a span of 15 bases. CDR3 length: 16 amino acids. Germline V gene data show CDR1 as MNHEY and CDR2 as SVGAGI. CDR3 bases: TGTGCCAGCAGTTACTCGAGAGGTGTACGTGGAGATACGCAGTATTTT. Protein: CASSYSRGVRGDTQYF.

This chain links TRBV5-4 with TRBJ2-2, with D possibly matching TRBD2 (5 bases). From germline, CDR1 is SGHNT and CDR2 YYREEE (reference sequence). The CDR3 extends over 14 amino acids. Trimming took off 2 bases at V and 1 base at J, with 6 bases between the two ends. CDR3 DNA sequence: TGTGCCAGCAGCTTAGGACTGAACACCGGGGAGCTGTTTTTT. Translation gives CASSLGLNTGELFF.

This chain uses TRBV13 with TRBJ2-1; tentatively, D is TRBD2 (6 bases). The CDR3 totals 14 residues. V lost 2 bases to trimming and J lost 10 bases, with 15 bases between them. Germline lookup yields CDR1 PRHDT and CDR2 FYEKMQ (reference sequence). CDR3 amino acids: CASSLRDFPWEQFF. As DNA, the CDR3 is TGTGCCAGCAGCTTACGGGACTTCCCGTGGGAGCAGTTCTTC.

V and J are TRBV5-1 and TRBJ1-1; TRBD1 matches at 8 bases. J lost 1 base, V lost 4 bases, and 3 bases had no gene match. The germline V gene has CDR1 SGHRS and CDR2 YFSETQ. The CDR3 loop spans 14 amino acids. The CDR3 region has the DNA TGCGCCAGCAGCCAGGGACAGGCGAACACTGAAGCTTTCTTT. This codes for CASSQGQANTEAFF.

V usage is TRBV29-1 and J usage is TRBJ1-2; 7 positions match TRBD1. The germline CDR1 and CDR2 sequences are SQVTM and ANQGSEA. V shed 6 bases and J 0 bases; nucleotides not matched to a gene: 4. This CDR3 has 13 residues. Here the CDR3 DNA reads TGCAGCGTCGCCGGGACAGCTAACTATGGCTACACCTTC. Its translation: CSVAGTANYGYTF.

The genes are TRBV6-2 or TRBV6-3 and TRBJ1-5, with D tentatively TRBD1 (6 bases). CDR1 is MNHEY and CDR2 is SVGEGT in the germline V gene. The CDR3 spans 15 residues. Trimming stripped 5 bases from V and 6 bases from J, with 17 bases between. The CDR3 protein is CASSNRESKIQPQHF. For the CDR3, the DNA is TGTGCCAGCAGTAACAGGGAGTCCAAAATTCAGCCCCAGCATTTT.

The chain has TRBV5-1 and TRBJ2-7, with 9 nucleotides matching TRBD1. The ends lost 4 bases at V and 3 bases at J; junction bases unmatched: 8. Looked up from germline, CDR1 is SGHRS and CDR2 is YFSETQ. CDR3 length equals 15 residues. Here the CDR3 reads CASSATGGSLYEQYF. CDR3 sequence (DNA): TGCGCCAGCAGCGCGACAGGGGGATCCCTCTACGAGCAGTACTTC.

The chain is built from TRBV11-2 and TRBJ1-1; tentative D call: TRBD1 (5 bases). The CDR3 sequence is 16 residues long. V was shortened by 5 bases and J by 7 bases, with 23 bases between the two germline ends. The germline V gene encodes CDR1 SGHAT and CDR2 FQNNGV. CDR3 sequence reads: CASSPDIGGIAFEAFF. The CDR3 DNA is TGTGCCAGCAGCCCAGACATCGGGGGGATAGCTTTTGAAGCTTTCTTT.

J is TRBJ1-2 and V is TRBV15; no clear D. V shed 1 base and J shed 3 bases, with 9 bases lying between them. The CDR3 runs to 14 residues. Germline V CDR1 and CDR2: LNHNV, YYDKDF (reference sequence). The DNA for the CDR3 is TGTGCCACCAGCAGAGTGAGGTTCGACTATGGCTACACCTTC. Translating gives CATSRVRFDYGYTF.

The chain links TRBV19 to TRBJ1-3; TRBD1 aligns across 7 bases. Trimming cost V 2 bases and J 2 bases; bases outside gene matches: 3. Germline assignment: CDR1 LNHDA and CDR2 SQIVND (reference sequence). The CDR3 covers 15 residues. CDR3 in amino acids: CASSIPGTAGNTIYF. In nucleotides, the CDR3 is TGTGCCAGTAGTATACCCGGGACAGCTGGAAACACCATATATTTT.

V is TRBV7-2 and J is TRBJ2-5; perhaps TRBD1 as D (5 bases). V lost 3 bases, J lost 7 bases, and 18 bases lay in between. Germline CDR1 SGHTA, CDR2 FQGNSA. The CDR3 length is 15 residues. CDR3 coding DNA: TGTGCCAGCAGCTTGTTTCCACAGGACCAGGGGACCCAGTACTTC. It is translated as CASSLFPQDQGTQYF.

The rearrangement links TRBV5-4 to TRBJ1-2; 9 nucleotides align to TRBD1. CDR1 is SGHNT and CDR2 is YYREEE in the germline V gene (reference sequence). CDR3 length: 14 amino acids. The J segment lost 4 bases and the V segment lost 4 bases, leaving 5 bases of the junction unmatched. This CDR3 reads CASSPSQGAYGYTF. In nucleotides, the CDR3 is TGTGCCAGCAGCCCATCACAGGGGGCCTATGGCTACACCTTC.

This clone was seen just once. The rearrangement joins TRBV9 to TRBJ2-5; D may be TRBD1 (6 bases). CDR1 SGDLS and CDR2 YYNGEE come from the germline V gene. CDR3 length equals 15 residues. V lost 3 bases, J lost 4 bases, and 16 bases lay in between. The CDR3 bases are TGTGCCAGCAGCGCAGACCCGGGCAGGGGAGAGACCCAGTACTTC. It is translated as CASSADPGRGETQYF.

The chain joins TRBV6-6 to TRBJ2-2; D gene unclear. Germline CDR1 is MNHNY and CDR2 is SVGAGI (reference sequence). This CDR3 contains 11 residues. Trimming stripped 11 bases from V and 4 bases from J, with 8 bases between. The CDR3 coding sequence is TGTGCCGCCAGTGGCACCGGGGAGCTGTTTTTT. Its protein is CAASGTGELFF.

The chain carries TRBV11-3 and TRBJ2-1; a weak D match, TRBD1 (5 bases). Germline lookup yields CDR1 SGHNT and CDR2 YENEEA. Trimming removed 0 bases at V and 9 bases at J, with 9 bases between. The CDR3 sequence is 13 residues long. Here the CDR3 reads CASSLDPGSEQFF. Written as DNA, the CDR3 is TGTGCCAGCAGCTTAGATCCAGGGTCTGAGCAGTTCTTC.

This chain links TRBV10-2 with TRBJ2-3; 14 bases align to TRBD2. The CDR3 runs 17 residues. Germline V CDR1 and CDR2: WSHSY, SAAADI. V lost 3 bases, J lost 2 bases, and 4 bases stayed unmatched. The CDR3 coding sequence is TGCGCCAGCAGTGATGTGGGACTAGCGGGGGTCACAGATACGCAGTATTTT. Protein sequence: CASSDVGLAGVTDTQYF.

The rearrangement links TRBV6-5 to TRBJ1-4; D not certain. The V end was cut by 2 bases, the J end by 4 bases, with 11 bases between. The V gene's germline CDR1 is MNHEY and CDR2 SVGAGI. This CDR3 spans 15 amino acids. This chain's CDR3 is CASSYGGLLNEKLFF. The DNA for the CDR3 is TGTGCCAGCAGTTACGGAGGGCTCCTTAATGAAAAACTGTTTTTT.

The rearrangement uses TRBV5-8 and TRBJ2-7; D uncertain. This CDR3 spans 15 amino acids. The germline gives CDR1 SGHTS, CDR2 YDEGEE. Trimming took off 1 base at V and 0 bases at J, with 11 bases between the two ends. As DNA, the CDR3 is TGTGCCAGCAGCTTGTTTTTCCTCAGCTCCTACGAGCAGTACTTC. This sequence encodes CASSLFFLSSYEQYF. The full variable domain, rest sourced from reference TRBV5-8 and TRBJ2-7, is EAGVTQSPTHLIKTRGQQATLRCSPISGHTSVYWYQQALGLGLQFLLWYDEGEERNRGNFPPRFSGRQFPNYSSELNVNALELEDSALYLCASSLFFLSSYEQYFGPGTRLTVT.

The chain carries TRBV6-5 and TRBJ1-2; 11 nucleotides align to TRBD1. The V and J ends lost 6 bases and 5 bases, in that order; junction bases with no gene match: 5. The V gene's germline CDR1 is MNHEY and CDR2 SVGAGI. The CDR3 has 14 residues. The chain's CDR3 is CASSQDRGPYGYTF. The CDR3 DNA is TGTGCCAGCAGCCAGGACAGGGGGCCGTATGGCTACACCTTC.

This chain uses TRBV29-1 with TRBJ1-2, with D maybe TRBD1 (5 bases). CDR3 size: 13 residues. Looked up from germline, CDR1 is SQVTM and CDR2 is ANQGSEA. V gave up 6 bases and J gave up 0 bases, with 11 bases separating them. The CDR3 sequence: CSVTGGANYGYTF. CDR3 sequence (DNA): TGCAGCGTGACGGGGGGGGCTAACTATGGCTACACCTTC.

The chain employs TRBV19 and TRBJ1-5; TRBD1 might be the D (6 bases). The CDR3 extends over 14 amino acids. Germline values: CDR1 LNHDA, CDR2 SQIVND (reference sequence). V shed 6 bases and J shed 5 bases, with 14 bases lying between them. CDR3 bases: TGTGCCAGTAGCCCGAGGGGGGGGGATCAGCCCCAGCATTTT. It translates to CASSPRGGDQPQHF.